The 16 T cell receptor beta chains below all came from one sample that was sequenced in a study of T cells after yellow fever vaccination. TCRdb itself ran the 5' RACE reads through MiXCR, one entry per CDR3 protein. The sample contains 300,000 to 400,000 distinct CDR3 sequences, roughly 8.4% of which appear only once. The sequences come from PBMCs, collected about 49 days after the first yellow fever vaccination. The origin of the receptors is a man aged 18 to 29 who received the YFV17D yellow fever vaccine.

This clonotype appeared a few times. This chain uses TRBV28 with TRBJ1-5; the D is unclear. In germline, CDR1 is MDHEN, CDR2 SYDVKM. The CDR3 length is 12 residues. Trimming removed 8 bases at V and 6 bases at J, with 11 bases between. This CDR3 reads CASRRVSQPQHF. CDR3 bases: TGTGCCAGCCGCCGGGTAAGTCAGCCCCAGCATTTT.

This clonotype was counted a few times. The gene calls are TRBV20-1 and TRBJ2-3, with 7 bases that match TRBD2. The CDR3 spans 16 residues. The V segment lost 0 bases and the J segment 0 bases; nucleotides outside the gene matches: 6. Per germline, CDR1 DFQATT and CDR2 SNEGSKA (reference sequence). The DNA for the CDR3 is TGCAGTGCTAGAGACCCGACTAGCTTTAGCACAGATACGCAGTATTTT. This translates into CSARDPTSFSTDTQYF.

This rearrangement joins TRBV6-5 to TRBJ1-1; possible D gene TRBD1, 5 bases. Germline values: CDR1 MNHEY, CDR2 SVGAGI. V lost 7 bases and J 4 bases, leaving 13 bases between the germline ends. The CDR3 length is 13 residues. The CDR3: CASTMRGGTEAFF. The CDR3 DNA follows: TGTGCCAGCACCATGAGGGGAGGCACTGAAGCTTTCTTT.

This clonotype was picked up a small number of times. The chain links TRBV5-1 to TRBJ2-3; D gene uncertain. The CDR3 is 14 residues long. Trimming left V 2 bases short and J 6 bases short, with 13 bases between. The V gene's germline CDR1 is SGHRS and CDR2 YFSETQ. CDR3 region: CASSFSGATDTQYF. As DNA, the CDR3 is TGCGCCAGCAGCTTTAGTGGCGCTACTGATACGCAGTATTTT.

The chain employs TRBV5-1 and TRBJ1-1; D may be TRBD1 (5 bases). The germline gives CDR1 SGHRS, CDR2 YFSETQ. Between the trimmed V and J ends, which lost 4 bases and 1 base, there was a span of 14 bases. This CDR3 has 15 residues. The CDR3 region has the DNA TGCGCCAGCAGCCGATTGAGGGGACCGAACACTGAAGCTTTCTTT. This sequence encodes CASSRLRGPNTEAFF.

This clonotype was counted between two and nine times. The chain employs TRBV14 and TRBJ2-5, with TRBD1 matching over 11 bases. This CDR3 has 16 residues. J gave up 3 bases and V 2 bases, and 5 bases lay outside the gene matches. The V gene's germline CDR1 is SGHDN and CDR2 FVKESK. The CDR3 nucleotides are TGTGCCAGCAGCCAATTGGGACAGGGGGGTAAAGAGACCCAGTACTTC. Protein product: CASSQLGQGGKETQYF.

This clonotype was seen a few times. The CDR3 spells CASSFFPTAEAFF. In nucleotides, the CDR3 is TGTGCCAGCAGCTTTTTCCCGACAGCTGAAGCTTTCTTT. This sequence joins TRBV27 and TRBJ1-1; possibly TRBD1 for D (5 bases). CDR1 is MNHEY, CDR2 SMNVEV, per germline (reference sequence). V was clipped by 6 bases and J by 6 bases, with 14 bases between them. This CDR3 comprises 13 residues.

This clonotype was counted between two and nine times. The chain carries TRBV6-1 and TRBJ2-7; tentatively, D is TRBD2 (6 bases). Germline CDR1 reads MNHNS; CDR2 reads SASEGT. The germline V and J ends were trimmed by 6 bases and 3 bases, with 15 bases remaining between them. This CDR3 is 14 amino acids long. The CDR3 is CASSPGLTYYEQYV. The DNA for the CDR3 is TGTGCCAGCAGCCCGGGACTTACCTACTACGAGCAGTACGTC.

J is TRBJ2-2 and V is TRBV6-7; TRBD2 might be the D (5 bases). TRBV6-7 is given ORF status, its function remaining uncertain. The CDR3 loop spans 17 amino acids. V lost 6 bases to trimming and J lost 6 bases, with 23 bases between them. The CDR3 loop is CASSYRELNPEAGELFF. CDR3 sequence (DNA): TGTGCCAGCAGCTACCGGGAACTCAACCCGGAAGCCGGGGAGCTGTTTTTT.

This clonotype was picked up a small number of times. The V call is TRBV7-9, the J call TRBJ2-3; 7 nucleotides match TRBD1. The CDR3 runs 16 residues. Germline CDR1 is SEHNR and CDR2 is FQNEAQ (reference sequence). V dropped 8 bases and J dropped 4; count of bases not matched to a gene: 15. As DNA, the CDR3 is TGTGCCAGCGGACCGATGACAGGGATGAGGGCAGATACGCAGTATTTT. Protein product: CASGPMTGMRADTQYF. The full variable domain, its missing parts supplied by reference TRBV7-9 and TRBJ2-3, is DTGVSQNPRHKITKRGQNVTFRCDPISEHNRLYWYRQTLGQGPEFLTYFQNEAQLEKSRLLSDRFSAERPKGSFSTLEIQRTEQGDSAMYLCASGPMTGMRADTQYFGPGTRLTVL.

This clonotype was seen more than once but under ten times. The V call is TRBV12-3 or TRBV12-4, the J call TRBJ2-6; D not certain. The CDR3 contains 14 residues. The V end was cut by 2 bases, the J end by 2 bases, with 4 bases between. The CDR3 coding sequence is TGTGCCAGCAGTTTAAACCCTGGGGCCAACGTCCTGACTTTC. Protein: CASSLNPGANVLTF.

The chain combines TRBV27 with TRBJ2-2; 7 nucleotides line up with TRBD1. Unmatched junction bases numbered 7, after V lost 5 bases and J lost 7 bases. Per germline, CDR1 MNHEY and CDR2 SMNVEV (reference sequence). The CDR3 is made up of 14 amino acids. Here the CDR3 DNA reads TGTGCCAGCAGTCTACAGGGGATAAGCGGGGAGCTGTTTTTT. It yields the protein CASSLQGISGELFF.

This clonotype was detected a few times. The rearrangement links TRBV12-3 or TRBV12-4 to TRBJ2-3; D is unresolved. The CDR3 contains 15 residues. V lost 2 bases to trimming and J lost 3 bases, with 12 bases between them. The CDR3 region is CASSLREPLTDTQYF. In DNA form, the CDR3 reads TGTGCCAGCAGTTTAAGGGAACCGTTGACAGATACGCAGTATTTT.

The V and J genes are TRBV7-2 and TRBJ1-2; D ambiguous. Germline V gene data show CDR1 as SGHTA and CDR2 as FQGNSA. The V and J ends lost 2 bases and 6 bases respectively, with 7 bases between them. The CDR3 loop spans 12 amino acids. The CDR3 coding sequence is TGTGCCAGCAGCTTAATGAGGGATGGCTACACCTTC. Translation: CASSLMRDGYTF.

V usage is TRBV29-1 and J usage is TRBJ2-2; 8 bases align to TRBD1. This CDR3 has 14 residues. The V gene's germline CDR1 is SQVTM and CDR2 ANQGSEA. The V segment lost 4 bases and the J segment 4 bases; nucleotides outside the gene matches: 5. In nucleotides, the CDR3 is TGCAGCGTTGTGGTGACAGGGGCCACCGGGGAGCTGTTTTTT. This codes for CSVVVTGATGELFF.

This clonotype occurred a few times. The rearrangement joins TRBV12-3 or TRBV12-4 to TRBJ2-2, with TRBD1 matching over 8 bases. V was pared by 4 bases and J by 2 bases, with 3 bases of the junction left unmatched. CDR3 length: 15 amino acids. In DNA, the CDR3 is TGTGCCAGCAGTTATGGACAGGGTAACACCGGGGAGCTGTTTTTT. As protein: CASSYGQGNTGELFF.